A selection of T cell receptor beta chains follows, all from one sample in a study of T cell repertoires in cytomegalovirus infection. These receptors' targets are unknown. TCRdb used MiXCR to reprocess the reads, holding one entry per CDR3 protein. The sample includes around 300,000 distinct CDR3 sequences, around 25% seen only once; the top ten take roughly 14%. The material was cultured PBMCs, obtained from culture after CMV antigen stimulation. All receptors derive from a human donor in good health (CMV status not recorded). Some clones in this sample may be carry-over from other donors' samples. Both conserved end residues are part of each CDR3. The order of the fields is V gene, clone size, D gene, J gene, CDR3 DNA, CDR3 protein. D genes are given only for firm matches. The size entry is marked missing in some rows and otherwise reads once, few, many or a size class.

v_call: TRBV7-2; clone_size: many; d_call: NA; j_call: TRBJ2-5; cdr3_nt: TGTGCCAGCAGCTTCGTAGCGCAAGAGACCCAGTACTTC; cdr3_aa: CASSFVAQETQYF
v_call: TRBV6-2/TRBV6-3; clone_size: few; d_call: NA; j_call: TRBJ1-2; cdr3_nt: TGTGCCAGCAATTTCAGGTTCTTTGATGGCTACACCTTC; cdr3_aa: CASNFRFFDGYTF
v_call: TRBV7-2; clone_size: NA; d_call: TRBD1; j_call: TRBJ2-7; cdr3_nt: TGTGCCAGCAGCTTAGGGCCAGGGGGCCTCAGGCAGTACTTC; cdr3_aa: CASSLGPGGLRQYF
v_call: TRBV4-1; clone_size: few; d_call: NA; j_call: TRBJ2-1; cdr3_nt: TGCGCCAGCAGCCAAGATACGATTGGGAGCTCCTACAATGAGCAGTTCTTC; cdr3_aa: CASSQDTIGSSYNEQFF
v_call: TRBV7-2; clone_size: many; d_call: TRBD2; j_call: TRBJ2-3; cdr3_nt: TGTGCCAGCAGCCTCCTAGCGGGAGGGCCCCCTACGCAGTATTTT; cdr3_aa: CASSLLAGGPPTQYF
v_call: TRBV19; clone_size: NA; d_call: TRBD1; j_call: TRBJ2-1; cdr3_nt: TGTGCCAGTAGTGGACAGGGGTACAATGAGCAGTTCTTC; cdr3_aa: CASSGQGYNEQFF
v_call: TRBV6-2/TRBV6-3; clone_size: NA; d_call: TRBD2; j_call: TRBJ2-1; cdr3_nt: TGTGCCAGCAGTTACGGGACTAGCGGGAGGGCCTACAATGAGCAGTTCTTC; cdr3_aa: CASSYGTSGRAYNEQFF
v_call: TRBV7-9; clone_size: few; d_call: NA; j_call: TRBJ1-1; cdr3_nt: TGTGCCAGCACCCCAAGTGCAGGTAACCCTGAAGCTTTCTTT; cdr3_aa: CASTPSAGNPEAFF
v_call: TRBV7-2; clone_size: NA; d_call: NA; j_call: TRBJ2-3; cdr3_nt: TGTGCCAGCAGCTTCCGGCGGCTCGGGAGCACAGATACGCAGTATTTT; cdr3_aa: CASSFRRLGSTDTQYF
v_call: TRBV20-1; clone_size: NA; d_call: TRBD1; j_call: TRBJ2-4; cdr3_nt: TGCAGTGCTAGGACAGGGGGCGCAGGGAACATTCAGTACTTC; cdr3_aa: CSARTGGAGNIQYF
v_call: TRBV7-6; clone_size: NA; d_call: NA; j_call: TRBJ2-6; cdr3_nt: TGTGCCAGCAGCGCGGGCCCCATAGGTGGGGCCAACGTCCTGACTTTC; cdr3_aa: CASSAGPIGGANVLTF
v_call: TRBV4-1; clone_size: few; d_call: NA; j_call: TRBJ2-3; cdr3_nt: TGCGCCAGCAGCCAAGATCGAGACAGGTTGAGCACAGATACGCAGTATTTT; cdr3_aa: CASSQDRDRLSTDTQYF
v_call: TRBV7-9; clone_size: NA; d_call: NA; j_call: TRBJ2-7; cdr3_nt: TGTGCCAGCAGCCCCAGGGAAGAGCAGTACTTC; cdr3_aa: CASSPREEQYF
v_call: TRBV4-3; clone_size: NA; d_call: NA; j_call: TRBJ2-3; cdr3_nt: TGCGCCAGCAGCCGGGCATTAACCCGAGATACGCAGTATTTT; cdr3_aa: CASSRALTRDTQYF
v_call: TRBV10-1; clone_size: once; d_call: TRBD2; j_call: TRBJ2-1; cdr3_nt: TGCGCCAGCAGTTATAGCGGGGACAATGAGCAGTTCTTC; cdr3_aa: CASSYSGDNEQFF
v_call: TRBV7-9; clone_size: NA; d_call: NA; j_call: TRBJ2-2; cdr3_nt: TGTGCCAGCAGCTTGATTTGGGATTCGAACACCGGGGAGCTGTTTTTT; cdr3_aa: CASSLIWDSNTGELFF
v_call: TRBV5-1; clone_size: few; d_call: TRBD1; j_call: TRBJ2-2; cdr3_nt: TGCGCCAGCAGCCGGACAGGAGGGGAGCTGTTTTTT; cdr3_aa: CASSRTGGELFF
v_call: TRBV7-8; clone_size: many; d_call: NA; j_call: TRBJ2-2; cdr3_nt: TGTGCCAGCAGCACACGACTTGTCTCCGGGGAGCTGTTTTTT; cdr3_aa: CASSTRLVSGELFF
v_call: TRBV5-1; clone_size: NA; d_call: TRBD1; j_call: TRBJ2-1; cdr3_nt: TGCGCCAGCAGCTTGGCCGGGGCGGCAGGGGGCCGTAATGAGCAGTTCTTC; cdr3_aa: CASSLAGAAGGRNEQFF
v_call: TRBV27; clone_size: many; d_call: TRBD1; j_call: TRBJ1-5; cdr3_nt: TGTGCCAGCGCGGCCGGGACAGGGGGGCCCCAGCATTTT; cdr3_aa: CASAAGTGGPQHF
v_call: TRBV2; clone_size: NA; d_call: NA; j_call: TRBJ1-1; cdr3_nt: TGTGCCAGCAGTGAGTTTGGACATTCGAACACTGAAGCTTTCTTT; cdr3_aa: CASSEFGHSNTEAFF
v_call: TRBV5-1; clone_size: NA; d_call: TRBD1; j_call: TRBJ2-3; cdr3_nt: TGCGCCAGCAGCTCAGGGGGCGGGACGGCAGATACGCAGTATTTT; cdr3_aa: CASSSGGGTADTQYF
v_call: TRBV20-1; clone_size: NA; d_call: TRBD2; j_call: TRBJ2-3; cdr3_nt: TGCAGTGCTATGGGACTAGCGGGACGATTTAATACGCAGTATTTT; cdr3_aa: CSAMGLAGRFNTQYF
v_call: TRBV4-1; clone_size: few; d_call: NA; j_call: TRBJ1-2; cdr3_nt: TGCGCCAGCAGCCAACAAGACGGACCTCTTAACTATGGCTACACCTTC; cdr3_aa: CASSQQDGPLNYGYTF
v_call: TRBV27; clone_size: NA; d_call: NA; j_call: TRBJ2-7; cdr3_nt: TGTGCCAGCAGCCCCACAAGTGTTCAAGGGGGTAACGAGCAGTACTTC; cdr3_aa: CASSPTSVQGGNEQYF
v_call: TRBV7-2; clone_size: few; d_call: NA; j_call: TRBJ2-3; cdr3_nt: TGTGCCAGCAGCCAGAGGAGACCGGGCCCTACGCAGTATTTT; cdr3_aa: CASSQRRPGPTQYF
v_call: TRBV6-2/TRBV6-3; clone_size: NA; d_call: NA; j_call: TRBJ1-5; cdr3_nt: TGTGCCAGCAGTTATGGACGGAGCAATCAGCCCCAGCATTTT; cdr3_aa: CASSYGRSNQPQHF
v_call: TRBV7-2; clone_size: many; d_call: TRBD1; j_call: TRBJ1-3; cdr3_nt: TGTGCCAGCAGCTTAGATGGGACAGGGGGAAACACCATATATTTT; cdr3_aa: CASSLDGTGGNTIYF
v_call: TRBV7-9; clone_size: few; d_call: TRBD2; j_call: TRBJ2-3; cdr3_nt: TGTGCCAGCAGCTTAGTTCTAGCGGGGAGACTCACAGATACGCAGTATTTT; cdr3_aa: CASSLVLAGRLTDTQYF
v_call: TRBV7-2; clone_size: NA; d_call: NA; j_call: TRBJ2-5; cdr3_nt: TGTGCCAGCAGCGCCCAGGCAGGGGAAGGAGAGACCCAGTACTTC; cdr3_aa: CASSAQAGEGETQYF
v_call: TRBV7-2; clone_size: NA; d_call: NA; j_call: TRBJ2-1; cdr3_nt: TGTGCCAGCAGCTTCTGGGGGAACGGCAACAATGAGCAGTTCTTC; cdr3_aa: CASSFWGNGNNEQFF
v_call: TRBV7-8; clone_size: few; d_call: TRBD1; j_call: TRBJ1-5; cdr3_nt: TGTGCCAGCAGCTCTCCGACAGGGTCAAGCAATCAGCCCCAGCATTTT; cdr3_aa: CASSSPTGSSNQPQHF
v_call: TRBV7-2; clone_size: NA; d_call: NA; j_call: TRBJ2-1; cdr3_nt: TGTGCCAGCAGCTCCTCATACCTCAATGAGCAGTTCTTC; cdr3_aa: CASSSSYLNEQFF
v_call: TRBV9; clone_size: NA; d_call: NA; j_call: TRBJ1-3; cdr3_nt: TGTGCCAGCAGCGCCGGGGGACGGGCATACACCATATATTTT; cdr3_aa: CASSAGGRAYTIYF
v_call: TRBV28; clone_size: NA; d_call: TRBD1; j_call: TRBJ1-5; cdr3_nt: TGTGCCAGCAGGGGACAGGGCCTTAGCAATCAGCCCCAGCATTTT; cdr3_aa: CASRGQGLSNQPQHF
v_call: TRBV7-8; clone_size: many; d_call: NA; j_call: TRBJ2-5; cdr3_nt: TGTGCCAGCAGCTCATCCCCCGCCAGGAGAGAGACCCAGTACTTC; cdr3_aa: CASSSSPARRETQYF
v_call: TRBV7-2; clone_size: many; d_call: NA; j_call: TRBJ2-1; cdr3_nt: TGTGCCAGCAGCCCGGAGCCCTCCTACAATGAGCAGTTCTTC; cdr3_aa: CASSPEPSYNEQFF
v_call: TRBV7-2; clone_size: few; d_call: NA; j_call: TRBJ1-1; cdr3_nt: TGTGCCAGCAGCTTATGGGGAAGTCGGGACACTGAAGCTTTCTTT; cdr3_aa: CASSLWGSRDTEAFF
v_call: TRBV2; clone_size: NA; d_call: TRBD1; j_call: TRBJ2-3; cdr3_nt: TGTGCCGGGACAGGGGGCGCCGGTAGAGGGACAGATACGCAGTATTTT; cdr3_aa: CAGTGGAGRGTDTQYF
v_call: TRBV6-1; clone_size: NA; d_call: NA; j_call: TRBJ2-1; cdr3_nt: TGTGCCAGCGTTCGGGACATTGCGTTCTTC; cdr3_aa: CASVRDIAFF